This T cell receptor (beta chain) emerged from a study of shared clonotypes between healthy human individuals. Looked up from germline, CDR1 is SEHNR and CDR2 is FQNEAQ (reference sequence). V lost 1 base and J lost 2; bases outside the gene matches: 6. The CDR3 is made up of 16 amino acids. Profiled with immunoSEQ multiplex PCR; TCRdb holds only in-frame clones, not every one. The sample shows around 1.9 million clones, about 92% of them seen only once. Naive CD8 cells lacked CD45RO and underwent positive selection for CCR7, leaving out terminally differentiated effector memory CD45RA+ cells. The receptor comes from a man between 18 and 29 years old in good health. Some clones in this sample may be carry-over from other donors' samples. The chain employs TRBV7-9 and TRBJ2-7; 9 nucleotides match TRBD2. The sequenced material came from naive CD8+ T cells from PBMCs. CDR3 region: CASSLVGSSGTYEQYF. The CDR3 DNA reads TGTGCCAGCAGCTTAGTCGGGTCTAGCGGGACCTACGAGCAGTACTTC.